These 2 T cell receptor beta chains originate from one sample sequenced in a study of T cells after yellow fever vaccination. TCRdb used MiXCR to reprocess the 5' RACE reads, holding one entry per CDR3 protein. Counted here are under 250,000 distinct CDR3 sequences, about 3% occurring once; the ten biggest clones make up 3.2%. The starting material was CD4+ T cells sorted from PBMCs, obtained 10 days after the yellow fever booster vaccination. These receptors came from a man in his late teens or twenties who received the YFV17D yellow fever vaccine.

In this sample, this clonotype turned up a few times. J is TRBJ2-5 and V is TRBV27; D possibly corresponds to TRBD2 (5 bases). CDR3 length equals 15 residues. V lost 4 bases and J lost 4, with 16 bases in between. CDR1 is MNHEY and CDR2 is SMNVEV in the germline V gene (reference sequence). CDR3 coding DNA: TGTGCCAGCAGTTCAAGATCGGACGGGGTAGAGACCCAGTACTTC. This sequence encodes CASSSRSDGVETQYF.

This clonotype was detected a few times. The J gene is TRBJ1-2, the V gene TRBV28; D remains ambiguous. The CDR3 is made up of 12 amino acids. Germline CDR1 is MDHEN and CDR2 is SYDVKM. The ends were cut back, 6 bases at V and 6 bases at J, with 11 bases in the middle. The CDR3 reads CASRTDFNGYTF. In DNA form, the CDR3 reads TGTGCCAGCAGGACCGACTTTAATGGCTACACCTTC.